Detailed here is one T cell receptor beta chain. Libraries were prepared by immunoSEQ multiplex PCR; TCRdb keeps only in-frame clonotypes and omits some of them. The sample has some 70,000 clones; around 92% are singletons. The sample is drawn from a study of T cell changes during pregnancy in multiple sclerosis. Trimming removed 3 bases from V and 5 bases from J; junction bases left unmatched: 5. CDR3 length equals 14 residues. Germline-derived CDR1 and CDR2 are SGDLS and YYNGEE. The material sequenced was CD8+ T cells from peripheral blood mononuclear cells, taken in the third trimester of pregnancy. This receptor was obtained from a female donor in good health, enrolled as a control in a pregnancy study. This sequence joins TRBV9 and TRBJ2-1; TRBD2 aligns across 7 bases. CDR3 nucleotides: TGTGCCAGCAGCGCCGGACTAGTCGACAATGAGCAGTTCTTC. Protein sequence: CASSAGLVDNEQFF.